Below, one TCR beta chain is given with its context. Its recognized antigen is unknown. No base qualities exist here, and no much larger clone lies one base off it. At the junction V is shortened by 2 bases and J by 4 bases, with 11 bases in between. The CDR3 covers 14 residues, taking in both the cysteine and the phenylalanine. Left in the record is the CDR3 DNA by itself, 42 bases read in frame from the first base. For CDR1 and CDR2, the germline V gene (reference sequence) lists MNHNY and SVGAGI. The Qiagen DNeasy Kit was used to extract genomic DNA from the sorted cells. The immunoSEQ platform was used for deep sequencing of the TCR beta chain. The published analysis was carried out like this. The immunoSEQ Analyzer software was used to analyze the repertoire data. TCRdb took this table from immuneACCESS and kept in-frame rearrangements with V and J called. Such tables lack part of the clones; where checked against another copy, unresolved V genes explain under half of the gap, and the rest is unexplained. D and trimming were read from the DNA, whereas the V and J calls and clone size are those reported in that table. This sample lists some 21,000 clones; 84% were detected once. Approximately 29% of the sample is taken by the ten largest.

This record belongs to a study of EBV T-cell therapy then PD-1 blockade in nasopharyngeal carcinoma (dated by TCRdb to the early 2020s). The sample's treatment or condition, from its label and the paper: AdE1-LMPpoly-expanded autologous EBV-specific T-cell therapy followed by anti-PD-1 nivolumab. The chain was built from TRBV6-6 and TRBJ1-2; the best D guess is TRBD1, with 6 bases matching. Here the sequenced sample was CD8+ T cells from blood, taken at approximately day 64 from a patient whose treatment included autologous EBV-specific T cells and nivolumab. The receptor comes from a man aged 35 to 55 with nasopharyngeal carcinoma. The CDR3 amino acid sequence is: CASSYGGQLYGYTF. The DNA is TGTGCCAGCAGTTACGGTGGACAGCTCTATGGCTACACCTTC.